This T cell receptor (beta chain) was obtained from a study of T-cell reconstitution after alpha-beta-depleted transplantation in children. Overall study findings and caveats: The main origin of T-cell counts and diversity one year after transplant was newly produced T cells. The high TCRbeta diversity at day 60 in some patients came from surviving recipient T cells and thymic progenitors.

The CDR3 has 12 amino acids. The germline V and J ends were trimmed by 10 bases and 6 bases, with 15 bases remaining between them. Germline V gives CDR1 SEHNR, CDR2 FQNEAQ (reference sequence). Construction of the TCRbeta library involved unique molecular identifiers. TCRdb re-derived calls from the PCR reads in MiXCR, one entry per CDR3 protein. This sample has fewer than 500,000 distinct CDR3 sequences, with approximately 41% found just once. This clonotype was counted a few times. What it binds is unknown. Sequencing used PBMCs, obtained before TCRalphabeta/CD19-depleted stem cell transplant. V gene TRBV7-9 combines with J gene TRBJ1-2; D unclear. The sequence came from a girl aged 2 to 9 with aplastic anemia, due to receive a stem cell transplant. In DNA, the CDR3 is TGTGCCACTATGGGCGAAGCAAATGGCTACACCTTC. It yields the protein CATMGEANGYTF. Full variable domain (remainder filled in from reference TRBV7-9 and TRBJ1-2): DTGVSQNPRHKITKRGQNVTFRCDPISEHNRLYWYRQTLGQGPEFLTYFQNEAQLEKSRLLSDRFSAERPKGSFSTLEIQRTEQGDSAMYLCATMGEANGYTFGSGTRLTVV.